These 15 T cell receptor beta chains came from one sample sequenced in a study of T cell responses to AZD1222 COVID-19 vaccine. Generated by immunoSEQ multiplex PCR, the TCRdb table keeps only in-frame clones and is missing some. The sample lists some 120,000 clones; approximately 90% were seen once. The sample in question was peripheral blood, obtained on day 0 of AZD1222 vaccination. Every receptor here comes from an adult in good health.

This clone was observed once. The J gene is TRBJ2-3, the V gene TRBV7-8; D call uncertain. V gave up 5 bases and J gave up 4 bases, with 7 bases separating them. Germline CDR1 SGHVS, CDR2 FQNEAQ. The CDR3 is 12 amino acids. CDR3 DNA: TGTGCCAGCAGCCCACATGCAGATACGCAGTATTTT. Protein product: CASSPHADTQYF.

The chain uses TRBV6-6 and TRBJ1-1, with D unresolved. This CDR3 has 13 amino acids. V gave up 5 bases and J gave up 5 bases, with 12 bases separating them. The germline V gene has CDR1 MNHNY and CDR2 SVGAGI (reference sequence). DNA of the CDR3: TGTGCCAGCAGTCCCGCCCGGGGTACTGAAGCTTTCTTT. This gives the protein CASSPARGTEAFF.

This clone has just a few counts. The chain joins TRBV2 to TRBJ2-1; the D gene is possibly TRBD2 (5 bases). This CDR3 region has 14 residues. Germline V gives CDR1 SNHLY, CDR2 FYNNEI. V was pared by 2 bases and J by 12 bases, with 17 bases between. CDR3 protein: CASSESRASIGQFF. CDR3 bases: TGTGCCAGCAGTGAATCGAGGGCGAGTATTGGGCAGTTCTTC.

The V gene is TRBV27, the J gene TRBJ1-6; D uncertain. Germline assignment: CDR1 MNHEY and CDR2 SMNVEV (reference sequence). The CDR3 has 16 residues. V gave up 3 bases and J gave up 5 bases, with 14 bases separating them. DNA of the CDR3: TGTGCCAGCAGTTTGTTGGCGAATTTGAATAATTCACCCCTCCACTTT. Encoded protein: CASSLLANLNNSPLHF.

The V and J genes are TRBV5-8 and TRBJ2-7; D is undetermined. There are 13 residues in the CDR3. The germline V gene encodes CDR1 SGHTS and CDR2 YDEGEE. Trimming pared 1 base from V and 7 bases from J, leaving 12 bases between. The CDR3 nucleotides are TGTGCCAGCAGCTTGAATCCCAAAGGGGAGCAGTACTTC. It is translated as CASSLNPKGEQYF.

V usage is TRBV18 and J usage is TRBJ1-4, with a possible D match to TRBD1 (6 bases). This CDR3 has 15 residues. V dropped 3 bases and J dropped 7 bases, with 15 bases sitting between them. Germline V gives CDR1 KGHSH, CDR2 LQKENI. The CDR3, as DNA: TGTGCCAGCTCACCCAATCAGGGGATAAGTGAAAAACTGTTTTTT. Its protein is CASSPNQGISEKLFF.

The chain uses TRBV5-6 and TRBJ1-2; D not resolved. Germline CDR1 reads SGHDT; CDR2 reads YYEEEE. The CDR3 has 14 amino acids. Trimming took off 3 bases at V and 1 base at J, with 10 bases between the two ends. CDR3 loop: CASSSVTFNYGYTF. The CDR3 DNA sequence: TGTGCCAGCAGCTCGGTAACATTTAACTATGGCTACACCTTC. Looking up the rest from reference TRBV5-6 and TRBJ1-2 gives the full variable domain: DAGVTQSPTHLIKTRGQQVTLRCSPKSGHDTVSWYQQALGQGPQFIFQYYEEEERQRGNFPDRFSGHQFPNYSSELNVNALLLGDSALYLCASSSVTFNYGYTFGSGTRLTVV.

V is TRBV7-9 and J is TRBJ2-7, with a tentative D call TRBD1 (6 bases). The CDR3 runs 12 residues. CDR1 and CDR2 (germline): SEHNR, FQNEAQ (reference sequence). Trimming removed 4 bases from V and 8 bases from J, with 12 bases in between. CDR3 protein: CASSSDSGKQYF. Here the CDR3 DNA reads TGTGCCAGCAGCTCGGACAGCGGAAAGCAGTACTTC.

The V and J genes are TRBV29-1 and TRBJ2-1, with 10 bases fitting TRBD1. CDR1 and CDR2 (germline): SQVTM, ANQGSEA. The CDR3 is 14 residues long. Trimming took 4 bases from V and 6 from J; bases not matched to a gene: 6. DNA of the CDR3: TGCAGCGTTGCCCGGACAGGGGGAGTCAATGAGCAGTTCTTC. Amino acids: CSVARTGGVNEQFF.

CDR3 protein: CSVAQGNQPQHF. CDR3 sequence (DNA): TGCAGCGTTGCTCAGGGGAATCAGCCCCAGCATTTT. V is TRBV29-1 and J is TRBJ1-5, with D perhaps TRBD1 (6 bases). This CDR3 spans 12 amino acids. Trimming cost V 4 bases and J 4 bases, with 8 bases left between them. The germline CDR1 and CDR2 sequences are SQVTM and ANQGSEA.

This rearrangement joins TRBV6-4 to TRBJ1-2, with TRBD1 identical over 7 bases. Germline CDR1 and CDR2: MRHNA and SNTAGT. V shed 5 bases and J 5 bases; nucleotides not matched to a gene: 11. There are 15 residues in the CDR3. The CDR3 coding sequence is TGTGCCAGCAGTTTGACTTCACAGGGGAATTATGGCTACACCTTC. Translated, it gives CASSLTSQGNYGYTF.

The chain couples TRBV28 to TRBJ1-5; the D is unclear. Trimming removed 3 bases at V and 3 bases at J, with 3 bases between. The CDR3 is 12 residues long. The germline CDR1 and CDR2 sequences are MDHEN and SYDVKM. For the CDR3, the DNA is TGTGCCAGCAGTTTTGCCAATCAGCCCCAGCATTTT. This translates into CASSFANQPQHF.

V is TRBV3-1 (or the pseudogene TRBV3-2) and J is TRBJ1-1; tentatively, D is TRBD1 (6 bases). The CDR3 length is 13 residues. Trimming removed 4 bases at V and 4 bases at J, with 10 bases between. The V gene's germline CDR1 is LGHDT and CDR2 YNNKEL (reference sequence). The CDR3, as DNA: TGTGCCAGCAGCCTCACCAGGGGCACTGAAGCTTTCTTT. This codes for CASSLTRGTEAFF.

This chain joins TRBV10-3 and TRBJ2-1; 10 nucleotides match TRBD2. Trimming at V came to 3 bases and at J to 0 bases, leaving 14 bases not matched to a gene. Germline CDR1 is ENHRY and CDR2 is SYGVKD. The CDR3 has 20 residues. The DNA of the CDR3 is TGTGCCATCAGTGAAAGTTCGGAGACTAGCGGGTCGAGCTCCTACAATGAGCAGTTCTTC. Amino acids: CAISESSETSGSSSYNEQFF.

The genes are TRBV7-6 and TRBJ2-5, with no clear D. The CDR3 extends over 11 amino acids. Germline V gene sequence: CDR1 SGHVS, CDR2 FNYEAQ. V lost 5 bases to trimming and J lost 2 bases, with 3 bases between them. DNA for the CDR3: TGTGCCAGCAGCCGTCAAGAGACCCAGTACTTC. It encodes CASSRQETQYF.